The rows below give T cell receptor beta chains drawn from one sample of a study of breast tumors, draining lymph nodes, adjacent tissues. TCRdb reprocessed the multiplex PCR reads via MiXCR and lists one record per CDR3 protein. Altogether more than 200,000 distinct CDR3 sequences are present, roughly 30% being singletons, with the ten largest covering over 1.1%. The specimen sequenced was axillary lymph node tissue. Every receptor here comes from a female donor with breast cancer. Some clones in this sample may be carry-over from other donors' samples. Each CDR3 is given with its conserved first and last residue. Only part of the rows carry a size: once, few, many, or a class if the clone is expanded.

size	V	J	CDR3
-	TRBV20-1	TRBJ2-1	CSVRTGAGYNEQFF
-	TRBV5-4	TRBJ1-6	CASSSGRSDSPLHF
many	TRBV6-6	TRBJ2-7	CASLFAGGGEQYF
many	TRBV19	TRBJ2-2	CASSHTSGGELFF
many	TRBV19	TRBJ1-2	CASSIARGQGRGYTF
-	TRBV12-3/TRBV12-4	TRBJ1-6	CASSFNGARSPLHF
many	TRBV19	TRBJ2-1	CASSAGTETYNEQFF
many	TRBV6-6	TRBJ2-7	CASTLVQGSYEQYF
many	TRBV6-5	TRBJ1-2	CASSHSTWDSTRNGYTF
-	TRBV6-2/TRBV6-3	TRBJ2-2	CASGPRGELFF
-	TRBV7-9	TRBJ2-7	CAGSRDEQYF
-	TRBV24-1	TRBJ2-3	CATSDPSAIETDTQCF
many	TRBV29-1	TRBJ2-1	CSAGQNYNEQFF
few	TRBV6-4	TRBJ2-1	CASSPLGLAGGRQFF
many	TRBV11-2	TRBJ2-1	CASSLTGGRSYNEQFF
many	TRBV5-5	TRBJ2-7	CASSGGQNYEQYF
many	TRBV7-3	TRBJ2-2	CASSIKGAGELFF
many	TRBV2	TRBJ1-2	CASSVRAGYGYTF
many	TRBV7-3	TRBJ2-1	CASSLKGTSGRGNEQFF
many	TRBV7-2	TRBJ2-1	CASSRRGTSGRAREQFF
many	TRBV6-5	TRBJ1-4	CASSYSEGGEKLFF
many	TRBV9	TRBJ2-1	CASSVIAGAYEQFF
many	TRBV19	TRBJ2-7	CASSTPPTSGSSYEQYF
many	TRBV20-1	TRBJ2-5	CSARGLAGGLRETQYF
few	TRBV19	TRBJ1-5	CASNDRGVGSNQPQHF
many	TRBV27	TRBJ2-7	CASSIPGQGTYEQYF
-	TRBV5-1	TRBJ2-5	CASSTGGNEQYF
-	TRBV29-1	TRBJ2-1	CSVDSGQQFF
many	TRBV4-3	TRBJ2-7	CASSQEVSSYEQHF
many	TRBV29-1	TRBJ1-2	CSVGGAWDYGYTF
many	TRBV6-5	TRBJ2-3	CASIDANTDTQYF
-	TRBV6-2/TRBV6-3	TRBJ2-5	CASSRTSGRAETQYF
few	TRBV20-1	TRBJ1-2	CSASQGQLTNYGYTF
many	TRBV7-9	TRBJ2-1	CASSSREGAFF
-	TRBV7-2	TRBJ2-7	CASSLSRGQALYEQYF
many	TRBV6-6	TRBJ2-3	CASMATGTDTQYF
many	TRBV10-2	TRBJ2-1	CASRGGGNEQFF
few	TRBV18	TRBJ1-1	CASSPRMNTEAFF
many	TRBV20-1	TRBJ2-7	CSARTSGRSHEQYF
many	TRBV24-1	TRBJ2-1	CATSEAALAGGRSSYNEQFF